Below, 21 T cell receptor beta chains from the same sample are listed, as sequenced in a study of T-cell memory formation after mild COVID-19. From the 5' RACE reads, TCRdb called clonotypes with MiXCR, one entry per CDR3 protein. There are roughly 110,000 distinct CDR3 sequences in the sample; more than 15% occur only once, and roughly 31% lies in the top ten. Sequencing was performed on PBMCs or a T cell subset sorted from them (not recorded which). These receptor sequences come from an adult woman who had mild COVID-19 (a few samples of this study predate the infection). Cell type and time point are not known.

This clonotype was observed a few times. The chain employs TRBV6-5 and TRBJ2-7; D gene unclear. Trimming took off 5 bases at V and 6 bases at J, with 11 bases between the two ends. Germline lookup yields CDR1 MNHEY and CDR2 SVGAGI. The CDR3 spans 12 residues. The CDR3 bases are TGTGCCAGCAGTAACCCAGTGCGCGAGCAGTACTTC. It encodes CASSNPVREQYF.

This clonotype has only a few counts. The J gene is TRBJ1-5, the V gene TRBV27; TRBD1 aligns across 7 bases. The V gene end was trimmed by 3 bases and the J gene end by 6 bases; junction bases not matched to a gene: 5. Germline V lookup: CDR1 MNHEY, CDR2 SMNVEV (reference sequence). This CDR3 is built from 14 residues. CDR3 nucleotides: TGTGCCAGCAGTTTTCAGGGGGATCGTCAGCCCCAGCATTTT. Its protein is CASSFQGDRQPQHF.

This clonotype appeared a few times. This chain uses TRBV29-1 with TRBJ2-7; 9 bases line up with TRBD1. V trimming: 8 bases; J trimming: 3 bases; junction bases outside the gene matches: 8. This CDR3 comprises 13 residues. The germline V gene has CDR1 SQVTM and CDR2 ANQGSEA. The CDR3 reads CSITGGSNYEQYF. The CDR3 nucleotides are TGCAGCATAACAGGGGGCTCCAACTACGAGCAGTACTTC.

V and J are TRBV5-5 and TRBJ1-1, with unresolved D. Looked up from germline, CDR1 is SGHKS and CDR2 is YYEKEE (reference sequence). With 0 bases removed from V and 0 bases from J, the gap between germline ends came to 3 bases. The CDR3 runs 13 residues. The CDR3 region is CASSLDVNTEAFF. As DNA, the CDR3 is TGTGCCAGCAGCTTGGATGTGAACACTGAAGCTTTCTTT.

In this sample, this clonotype turned up many times. In DNA, the CDR3 is TGCGCCAGCAGCCCTGGGGTAGCGGGAGGATGGGCCCAGTACTTC. It is translated as CASSPGVAGGWAQYF. The chain has TRBV4-3 and TRBJ2-5; 10 bases line up with TRBD2. The V gene end was trimmed by 4 bases and the J gene end by 9 bases; junction bases not matched to a gene: 11. Germline loops: CDR1 LGHNA, CDR2 YSLEER. The CDR3 length is 15 residues.

The chain joins TRBV6-2 or TRBV6-3 to TRBJ2-5; 9 bases fit TRBD1. V gave up 6 bases and J gave up 5 bases; unmatched junction bases: 4. The CDR3 has 13 amino acids. Germline CDR1 MNHEY, CDR2 SVGEGT. The CDR3 DNA reads as TGTGCCAGCAGCCCTGACAGGGGGGAGACCCAGTACTTC. Its protein is CASSPDRGETQYF.

This clonotype was seen only a few times. This chain connects TRBV6-4 to TRBJ2-3, with TRBD2 matching 7 bases. V was clipped by 3 bases and J by 0 bases; unmatched bases: 3. CDR1 is MRHNA, CDR2 SNTAGT, per germline. This CDR3 region has 15 residues. The chain's CDR3 is CASSEDSGSTDTQYF. The CDR3 nucleotides read TGTGCCAGCAGTGAGGATAGCGGGAGCACAGATACGCAGTATTTT.

This clonotype was seen a few times. The rearrangement uses TRBV7-8 and TRBJ1-2; D unresolved. Trimming removed 4 bases at V and 8 bases at J, with 14 bases between. Looked up from germline, CDR1 is SGHVS and CDR2 is FQNEAQ. The CDR3 covers 13 residues. The CDR3 sequence is CASSSPVRGGYTF. Here the CDR3 DNA reads TGTGCCAGCAGCTCCCCCGTTCGAGGAGGCTACACCTTC. The entire variable domain, with the rest obtained from reference TRBV7-8 and TRBJ1-2, is as follows: GAGVSQSPRYKVAKRGQDVALRCDPISGHVSLFWYQQALGQGPEFLTYFQNEAQLDKSGLPSDRFFAERPEGSVSTLKIQRTQQEDSAVYLCASSSPVRGGYTFGSGTRLTVV.

This chain links TRBV9 with TRBJ2-7, with 8 bases that match TRBD1. V gave up 0 bases and J gave up 2 bases; unmatched junction bases: 7. The CDR3 covers 16 residues. Germline CDR1 reads SGDLS; CDR2 reads YYNGEE. The DNA of the CDR3 is TGTGCCAGCAGCGTAGCGGGGACAGGTCCAACCTACGAGCAGTACTTC. Encoded protein: CASSVAGTGPTYEQYF.

Only a few counts were recorded for this clonotype. This chain joins TRBV12-3 or TRBV12-4 and TRBJ2-7; possible D gene TRBD1, 5 bases. V was shortened by 1 base and J by 0 bases, with 7 bases between the two germline ends. The CDR3 loop spans 14 amino acids. For the CDR3, the DNA is TGTGCCAGCAGTTTAGGGACACCCTCCTACGAGCAGTACTTC. Translation gives CASSLGTPSYEQYF.

This clonotype was counted between two and nine times. The CDR3 reads CASSYRNGGEPQHF. The CDR3 DNA sequence: TGTGCCAGCAGTTACCGTAATGGGGGTGAGCCCCAGCATTTT. The chain joins TRBV6-5 to TRBJ1-5; TRBD1 might be the D (5 bases). Trimming took off 2 bases at V and 8 bases at J, with 13 bases between the two ends. Germline CDR1 MNHEY, CDR2 SVGAGI. The CDR3 spans 14 residues.

The rearrangement joins TRBV19 to TRBJ2-1; 7 nucleotides align to TRBD2. CDR3 length: 16 amino acids. The J segment lost 14 bases and the V segment lost 3 bases, leaving 19 bases of the junction unmatched. Germline values: CDR1 LNHDA, CDR2 SQIVND (reference sequence). CDR3 region: CASSMTSPYILTPEFF. The DNA of the CDR3 is TGTGCCAGTAGTATGACTAGCCCATATATCCTAACCCCGGAGTTCTTC.

This clonotype has a handful of counts. V is TRBV25-1 and J is TRBJ2-7, with 9 bases aligning to TRBD1. CDR3 length: 14 residues. CDR1 is MGHDK and CDR2 is SYGVNS in the germline V gene. Trimming took 4 bases from V and 3 from J; bases not matched to a gene: 4. Written as DNA, the CDR3 is TGTGCCAGCAGTGTTCCGGGACAGGGCTACGAGCAGTACTTC. This translates into CASSVPGQGYEQYF.

The chain joins TRBV9 to TRBJ1-1; no clear D. Germline loops: CDR1 SGDLS, CDR2 YYNGEE. V was clipped by 4 bases and J by 5 bases, with 12 bases between them. The CDR3 is 13 residues long. CDR3: CASSPRPETEAFF. CDR3 in DNA: TGTGCCAGCAGCCCGCGACCGGAGACTGAAGCTTTCTTT.

The J gene is TRBJ2-2, the V gene TRBV4-3, with TRBD1 as a possible D gene (6 bases). Germline V gene lookup returns CDR1 LGHNA and CDR2 YSLEER. The CDR3 extends over 16 amino acids. V lost 0 bases to trimming and J lost 5 bases, with 13 bases between them. The CDR3 nucleotides are TGCGCCAGCAGCCAAGAGGGCAGGGGTAGAACCGGGGAGCTGTTTTTT. As protein: CASSQEGRGRTGELFF.

This rearrangement joins TRBV5-5 to TRBJ2-1; TRBD2 matches at 7 bases. CDR3 length: 17 residues. V was pared by 4 bases and J by 4 bases, with 14 bases of the junction left unmatched. Per germline, CDR1 SGHKS and CDR2 YYEKEE (reference sequence). DNA of the CDR3: TGTGCCAGCAGCCCAGTGGCGGGAGATAACCCATACAATGAGCAGTTCTTC. It is translated as CASSPVAGDNPYNEQFF.

This clonotype was picked up a small number of times. The V gene is TRBV24-1, the J gene TRBJ2-3, with 7 bases fitting TRBD2. Germline values: CDR1 KGHDR, CDR2 SFDVKD. This CDR3 comprises 16 residues. V trimming: 5 bases; J trimming: 2 bases; junction bases outside the gene matches: 9. DNA for the CDR3: TGTGCCACCAGTGCCAGAGGGAGCGGGGACACAGATACGCAGTATTTT. Amino acids: CATSARGSGDTDTQYF.

V is TRBV11-3 and J is TRBJ2-3; 13 bases match TRBD2. The length of the CDR3 is 15 residues. V lost 5 bases to trimming and J lost 5 bases; unmatched junction nucleotides: 4. CDR1 is SGHNT and CDR2 is YENEEA in the germline V gene. The chain's CDR3 is CASSQTSGGIDTQYF. The CDR3 DNA follows: TGTGCCAGCAGCCAGACTAGCGGGGGGATAGATACGCAGTATTTT.

The J gene is TRBJ1-2, the V gene TRBV24-1; TRBD1 matches 9 bases. CDR3 length: 18 amino acids. The germline V gene encodes CDR1 KGHDR and CDR2 SFDVKD. V lost 6 bases, J lost 4 bases, and 17 bases stayed unmatched. The CDR3 DNA sequence: TGTGCCACCAGTTCTCCTTCCGAGGGACAGGGTTTTGGCTATGGCTACACCTTC. It specifies CATSSPSEGQGFGYGYTF.

V and J are TRBV5-4 and TRBJ1-1; D is possibly TRBD1 (5 bases). V was cut by 4 bases and J by 0 bases, with 13 bases left in between. The CDR3 extends over 15 amino acids. Germline CDR1 SGHNT, CDR2 YYREEE (reference sequence). The CDR3 region has the DNA TGTGCCAGCAGCCCGGGACCGCCTATGAACACTGAAGCTTTCTTT. Its protein is CASSPGPPMNTEAFF.

The chain is built from TRBV9 and TRBJ1-2, with a weak D call TRBD1 (5 bases). Trimming pared 2 bases from V and 5 bases from J, leaving 22 bases between. CDR3 size: 17 residues. In germline, CDR1 is SGDLS, CDR2 YYNGEE. CDR3 DNA: TGTGCCAGCAGCGTTGCTATTGACAGCGGAGAAGGATATGGCTACACCTTC. It is translated as CASSVAIDSGEGYGYTF.